The subject of this entry is one T cell receptor (beta chain). The target antigen is unknown. With the Oncomine TCR Beta short-read assay, DNA from cultured CD4+ T cells was sequenced. Scientists extracted genomic DNA from CD4+ T cells grown in culture. In TCRdb, the PCR reads were re-called with MiXCR into one record per CDR3 protein. The sample has over 15,000 distinct CDR3 sequences, approximately 65% seen once; the top ten hold approximately 19%. These data belong to a study of vaccination and CD4 T cells after COVID-19. The treatment is: roughly 11-day PBMC culture with coronavirus spike peptide pools or control peptides (ViraFEST assay). Expanded clonotypes were found by TCR sequencing after peptide-pool stimulation (ViraFEST). Study outcomes and limitations: For convalescent patients, a median around 90% of reactive clones surfaced exclusively after vaccination.

This CDR3 contains 14 residues. Germline CDR1 reads MNHEY; CDR2 reads SVGAGI. V shed 2 bases and J 6 bases; nucleotides not matched to a gene: 5. V is TRBV6-5 and J is TRBJ2-7; 9 bases agree with TRBD1. Sequencing input: CD4+ T cells from blood, cultured in vitro. The receptor was isolated from a human donor who had recovered from COVID-19. The CDR3 reads CASSYRDREAEQYF. CDR3 nucleotides: TGTGCCAGCAGTTACCGGGACAGGGAAGCCGAGCAGTACTTC.